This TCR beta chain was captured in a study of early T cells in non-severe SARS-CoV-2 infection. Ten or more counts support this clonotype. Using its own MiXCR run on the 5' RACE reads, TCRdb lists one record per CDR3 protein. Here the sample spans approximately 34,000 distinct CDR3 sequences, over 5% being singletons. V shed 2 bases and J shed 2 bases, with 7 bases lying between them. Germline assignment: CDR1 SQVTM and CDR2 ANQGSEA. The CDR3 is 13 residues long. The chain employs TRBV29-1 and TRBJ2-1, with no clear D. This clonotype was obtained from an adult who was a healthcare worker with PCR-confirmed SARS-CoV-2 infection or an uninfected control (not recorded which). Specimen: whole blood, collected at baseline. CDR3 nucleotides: TGCAGCGTTGAATGGCAGCCCTACAATGAGCAGTTCTTC. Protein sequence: CSVEWQPYNEQFF.